These 8 T cell receptor beta chains were sequenced from one sample in a study of shared clonotypes between healthy human individuals (dated by TCRdb to between 2020 and 2021). Library creation used the immunoSEQ multiplex PCR assay. As stored in TCRdb, this immuneACCESS dataset retains in-frame rearrangements with V and J assigned. A fraction of the clones does not appear; measured against another copy, unresolved V genes explain less than half of the discrepancy, and the remainder lacks a known reason. Counted in this sample were 2 million to 2.5 million clones; approximately 90% of them appeared once. Of the sample, 0.37% falls within the top ten clones. The sequenced sample was naive CD4+ T cells from PBMCs. In the paper's terms, the cell subset or site label means: CD45RA+ positively selected. These receptors all stem from a man aged 18 to 30 in good health. Some clones in this sample may be carry-over from other donors' samples.

This chain connects TRBV7-9 to TRBJ2-3; D uncertain. Germline-derived CDR1 and CDR2 are SEHNR and FQNEAQ (reference sequence). The V and J ends lost 3 bases and 1 base respectively, with 11 bases between them. The length of the CDR3 is 15 residues. The CDR3 here is CASSFRVGGTDTQYF. CDR3 coding DNA: TGTGCCAGCAGCTTCCGGGTTGGGGGCACAGATACGCAGTATTTT.

The chain recombines TRBV10-3 with TRBJ2-3; no definite D call. Trimming removed 0 bases at V and 3 bases at J, with 10 bases between. The germline CDR1 and CDR2 sequences are ENHRY and SYGVKD. This CDR3 spans 15 amino acids. CDR3 nucleotide sequence: TGTGCCATCAGTGAGTCGGGCAGGTTTACAGATACGCAGTATTTT. It encodes CAISESGRFTDTQYF.

The V gene is TRBV6-5, the J gene TRBJ1-4; D gene uncertain. The CDR3 spans 13 residues. In germline, CDR1 is MNHEY, CDR2 SVGAGI. V lost 2 bases, J lost 4 bases, and 5 bases lay in between. CDR3 coding DNA: TGTGCCAGCAGTTACAGTTTTAATGAAAAACTGTTTTTT. Translating gives CASSYSFNEKLFF.

This clone has just one count. Because the CDR3's place on the DNA is in doubt, the DNA is left out and the CDR3 is given as listed by TCRdb. This chain uses TRBV28 with TRBJ2-4; whether TRBD2, the table's D call, matches the DNA was not checked. The CDR3 sequence runs 12 residues, both termini included. Germline V lookup: CDR1 MDHEN, CDR2 SYDVKM. Here the CDR3 reads CASSLVGGGTDF.

The V and J genes are TRBV6-5 and TRBJ2-7; D possibly matches TRBD1 or TRBD2 (5 bases each). Germline CDR1 reads MNHEY; CDR2 reads SVGAGI. V lost 0 bases and J lost 4, with 16 bases in between. There are 16 residues in the CDR3. The CDR3 protein is CASSYSGRGAKYEQYF. CDR3 nucleotides: TGTGCCAGCAGTTACTCGGGCCGGGGCGCGAAGTACGAGCAGTACTTC.

This clone was picked up one time. The chain joins TRBV5-1 to TRBJ1-3, with no clear D. The CDR3 is 14 residues long. From germline, CDR1 is SGHRS and CDR2 YFSETQ. V lost 3 bases and J lost 0, with 7 bases in between. The chain's CDR3 is CASSSSLSGNTIYF. The CDR3 DNA reads TGCGCCAGCAGCTCTTCCCTCTCTGGAAACACCATATATTTT. Supplemented by reference TRBV5-1 and TRBJ1-3, the full variable domain reads KAGVTQTPRYLIKTRGQQVTLSCSPISGHRSVSWYQQTPGQGLQFLFEYFSETQRNKGNFPGRFSGRQFSNSRSEMNVSTLELGDSALYLCASSSSLSGNTIYFGEGSWLTVV.

The rearrangement joins TRBV5-5 to TRBJ1-1; D is undetermined. Germline V gives CDR1 SGHKS, CDR2 YYEKEE (reference sequence). The CDR3 spans 12 residues. Trimming removed 0 bases at V and 5 bases at J, with 5 bases between. The CDR3 DNA is TGTGCCAGCAGCTTGGGGAGAACTGAAGCTTTCTTT. It is translated as CASSLGRTEAFF.

For the CDR3, the DNA is TGTGCCAGCAGTTTGGAGCTGGGTAACTCCTACGAGCAGTACTTC. It specifies CASSLELGNSYEQYF. J is TRBJ2-7 and V is TRBV6-5; no reliable D call. V lost 4 bases to trimming and J lost 0 bases, with 13 bases between them. CDR3 length: 15 residues. Per germline, CDR1 MNHEY and CDR2 SVGAGI.